The 2 T cell receptor beta chains given below trace back to one sample, sequenced in a study of blood T cell repertoires in COVID-19. Method: immunoSEQ multiplex PCR; TCRdb's copy keeps in-frame clones and lacks some. Of approximately 230,000 clones listed, almost 85% were seen once; the top ten hold around 16%. The sequenced material came from PBMCs or T cells enriched from blood (not recorded which). These receptors originate from a man between 35 and 55 years old who had recovered from COVID-19.

This sequence joins TRBV2 and TRBJ1-1, with D unresolved. This CDR3 is 12 amino acids long. V was pared by 3 bases and J by 9 bases, with 11 bases between. CDR1 is SNHLY, CDR2 FYNNEI, per germline. The CDR3 is CASSDVRYQAFF. CDR3 nucleotide sequence: TGTGCCAGCAGTGACGTGCGGTATCAAGCTTTCTTT.

The DNA for the CDR3 is TGCGCCAGCAGCCCAGGGGATGCAACTAATGAAAAACTGTTTTTT. This gives the protein CASSPGDATNEKLFF. The chain links TRBV5-1 to TRBJ1-4; perhaps TRBD1 as D (6 bases). The CDR3 contains 15 residues. The germline V gene encodes CDR1 SGHRS and CDR2 YFSETQ. The V end lost 4 bases, the J end lost 0 bases, and 10 bases lay between the germline ends.